What follows describes a single TCR beta chain. Its antigen is undetermined. This sample stems from a study of cytomegalovirus exposure and HLA in healthy donors. General study results and limits: Using a false discovery rate of 0.05, a later analysis showed that roughly 16,000 TCR beta sequences were associated with HLA alleles. Of the V segments, some could not be distinguished, including TRBV6-2 and TRBV6-3, and were excluded. The availability of immune exposure information extended only to CMV serostatus. A previous analysis found most TCR beta V segments productive roughly 87% or roughly 30% of the time.

The V gene end was trimmed by 4 bases and the J gene end by 8 bases; junction bases not matched to a gene: 13. The germline V gene has CDR1 SGHRS and CDR2 YFSETQ. The CDR3 spans 17 residues. The PCR used 60 Vbeta and 13 Jbeta primers. TCRdb's table, derived via immunoSEQ multiplex PCR, lists solely in-frame clones and lacks some. The sample contains some 150,000 clones, about 80% of which appear only once. Sequencing was done on a sample of PBMCs. The V gene is TRBV5-1, the J gene TRBJ2-5, with 14 positions matching TRBD2. This TCR was sampled from a woman between 50 and 59 years old in good health and CMV-seronegative. CDR3 DNA: TGCGCCAGCAGCGCCACCCCCATGACTAGCGGGGGGGCAACCCAGTACTTC. Its protein is CASSATPMTSGGATQYF.